This is a list of T cell receptor beta chains from one sample in a study of cytomegalovirus exposure and HLA in healthy donors. Only in-frame clones appear in the TCRdb table, and some are missing; sequencing was by immunoSEQ multiplex PCR. The sample totals about 160,000 clones. Sequencing was carried out using PBMCs. All receptors come from a woman between 55 and 75 years old in good health and CMV-seronegative. The CDR3 runs from the conserved cysteine through the conserved F or W. Each record gives: CDR3 DNA, CDR3 protein, V gene, D gene, J gene. A D gene is named only where the DNA matches it firmly.

TGCGCCAGCAGCTCGGGACTGAACAATGAGCAGTTCTTC	CASSSGLNNEQFF	TRBV5-1	NA	TRBJ2-1
TGCAGTGCTTATCTTAATGAGCAGTTCTTC	CSAYLNEQFF	TRBV20-1	NA	TRBJ2-1
TGCAGCGTTGTGAAAACAGGGATCTCTGGGGCCAACGTCCTGACTTTC	CSVVKTGISGANVLTF	TRBV29-1	NA	TRBJ2-6
TGCGCCAGCAGCTTGGCCGGGGGGACTGGCAATGAGCAGTTCTTC	CASSLAGGTGNEQFF	TRBV5-1	TRBD2	TRBJ2-1
TGTGCCAGCAGCGTAGCTAATAGCGGGAGGGCCTCTGGGGCCAACGTCCTGACTTTC	CASSVANSGRASGANVLTF	TRBV9	TRBD2	TRBJ2-6
TGTGCCAGCAGCTTAACGGGAAACCAGGGCTTTAATTCACCCCTCCACTTT	CASSLTGNQGFNSPLHF	TRBV7-3	NA	TRBJ1-6
TGTGCCACAGAGGACAGGGGAGATTCACCCCTCCACTTT	CATEDRGDSPLHF	TRBV2	TRBD1	TRBJ1-6
TGCGCCACCGGTTATTCGACAGATACGCAGTATTTT	CATGYSTDTQYF	TRBV5-1	NA	TRBJ2-3
TGTGCCAGCAGCTTAGCGCTGGACAGGGGGAACTATGGCTACACCTTC	CASSLALDRGNYGYTF	TRBV7-2	TRBD1	TRBJ1-2
TGCAGCGTCGGACAGCCAACATCCTACGAGCAGTACTTC	CSVGQPTSYEQYF	TRBV29-1	NA	TRBJ2-7
TGTGCCAGCGGAAATGGGGGCATTGTGTCACCCCTCCACTTT	CASGNGGIVSPLHF	TRBV2	NA	TRBJ1-6
TGTGCCAGCAGCTCTGGAGCGGGAGGGATTTACGAGCAGTACTTC	CASSSGAGGIYEQYF	TRBV5-6	TRBD2	TRBJ2-7
TGTGCCAGCAGTTGGCTTACAGCCAACGTCCTGACTTTC	CASSWLTANVLTF	TRBV27	NA	TRBJ2-6
TGTGCCAGCAGCTTAAGACAGGGGGCGGGCTACACCTTC	CASSLRQGAGYTF	TRBV7-2	TRBD1	TRBJ1-2
TGCGCCAGCAGCTTGGGGGACACCAGCAATCAGCCCCAGCATTTT	CASSLGDTSNQPQHF	TRBV5-1	NA	TRBJ1-5
TGTGCCAGCAGCTTAGGTGTTAGTGGGGCGAGTGAAAAACTGTTTTTT	CASSLGVSGASEKLFF	TRBV7-9	NA	TRBJ1-4
TGTGCCAGCAGCTTGCCGGGGGAAGGGCCAAACACTGAAGCTTTCTTT	CASSLPGEGPNTEAFF	TRBV5-6	NA	TRBJ1-1
TGTGCCAGTAGTTTGGCCGCAACTATTAACTATGGCTACACCTTC	CASSLAATINYGYTF	TRBV19	NA	TRBJ1-2
TGTGCCAGTAAGGCGGACAGCGAAAAACTGTTTTTT	CASKADSEKLFF	TRBV19	NA	TRBJ1-4
TGCGCCAGCAGCTCGGGGGGACAGGGGGCCGGTGGCTACACCTTC	CASSSGGQGAGGYTF	TRBV4-3	TRBD1	TRBJ1-2
TGTGCCAGCAGTGAATCGGGACAGGGCCCCTACAATGAGCAGTTCTTC	CASSESGQGPYNEQFF	TRBV25-1	TRBD1	TRBJ2-1
TGTGCCAGCAGTGATCAGCGCAAGTCCGTTTATGGCTACACCTTC	CASSDQRKSVYGYTF	TRBV6-1	NA	TRBJ1-2
TGCGCCAGCAGCTTGGCGCAAAGGGGTAACGGGGAGCTGTTTTTT	CASSLAQRGNGELFF	TRBV5-1	NA	TRBJ2-2
TGTGCCAGCAGTGCCGGGACAGGGGACGGCTACACCTTC	CASSAGTGDGYTF	TRBV2	TRBD1	TRBJ1-2
TGTGCCAGTAAAGGGACAGTTGAAGCTTTCTTT	CASKGTVEAFF	TRBV19	TRBD1	TRBJ1-1